This T cell receptor beta chain was sequenced during a study of preoperative IRX-2 immunotherapy in early breast cancer. Treatment of the sample: preoperative locoregional IRX-2 cytokine immunotherapy. This phase Ib study tested locoregional IRX-2 cytokine immunotherapy given before surgery. CDR1 and CDR2 (germline): SQVTM, ANQGSEA. The V end was cut by 4 bases, the J end by 4 bases, with 13 bases between. CDR3 size: 13 residues. This table comes from immunoSEQ multiplex PCR, and its TCRdb copy is limited to in-frame clones, with some not included. The sample gives over 60,000 clones, roughly 94% of which show up once; under 2% is in the top ten.

The biological material was taken from a patient treated with IRX-2 immunotherapy. The clonotype comes from a human donor with breast cancer. The chain couples TRBV29-1 to TRBJ1-1, with D perhaps matching TRBD1 (5 bases). CDR3 sequence: CSVAQGGVTEAFF. CDR3 nucleotides: TGCAGCGTTGCCCAGGGAGGAGTCACTGAAGCTTTCTTT.